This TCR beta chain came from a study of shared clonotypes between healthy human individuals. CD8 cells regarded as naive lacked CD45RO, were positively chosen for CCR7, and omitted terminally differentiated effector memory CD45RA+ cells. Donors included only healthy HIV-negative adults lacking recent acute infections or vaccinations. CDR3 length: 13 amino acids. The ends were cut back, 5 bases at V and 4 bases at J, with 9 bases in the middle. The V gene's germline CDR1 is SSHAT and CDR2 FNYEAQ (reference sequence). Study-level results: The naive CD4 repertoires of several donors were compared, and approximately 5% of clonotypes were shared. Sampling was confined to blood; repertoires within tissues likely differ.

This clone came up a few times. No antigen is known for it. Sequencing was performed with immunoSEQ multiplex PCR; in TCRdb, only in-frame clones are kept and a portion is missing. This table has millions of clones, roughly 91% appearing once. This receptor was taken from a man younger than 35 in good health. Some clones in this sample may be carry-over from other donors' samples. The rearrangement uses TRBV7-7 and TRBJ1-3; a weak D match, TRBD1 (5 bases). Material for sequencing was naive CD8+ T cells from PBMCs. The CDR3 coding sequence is TGTGCCAGCAGCCCCCGGGGGGGAAACACCATATATTTT. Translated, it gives CASSPRGGNTIYF.